The sequence of this T cell receptor (beta chain) was determined in a study of T cell responses to AZD1222 COVID-19 vaccine. Study-level points and caveats: Unmutated variant regions are reportedly the target of nearly half of TCRs that are spike-specific. Mapped onto spike, vaccine-associated CD4 TCRs spanned it and were dominant at 160-218 and 743-854. None of the repertoires were sampled until the peak T cell response had passed. Donors, mostly white British, included more females; clonal diversity was possibly underestimated.

Details on this clone: No antigen is known for it.

The CDR3 is 13 residues long. Trimming left V 4 bases short and J 0 bases short, with 4 bases between. The germline CDR1 and CDR2 sequences are LNHDA and SQIVND (reference sequence). Using immunoSEQ multiplex PCR, the repertoire was profiled, and TCRdb retains in-frame clones only, with some absent. The table lists more than 150,000 clones, about nine tenths of them singletons. This material consisted of peripheral blood, taken after recovery from COVID-19. This sequence was found in an adult who had recovered from COVID-19. V is TRBV19 and J is TRBJ1-5; no definite D call. The CDR3 spells CASSTTSNQPQHF. CDR3 nucleotide sequence: TGTGCCAGTAGTACGACTAGCAATCAGCCCCAGCATTTT.